This TCR beta chain was sequenced in a study of metastatic and nonmetastatic thyroid tumors. Looking at the study overall: Repertoire data that came from the blood and tumor or nodule tissue of malignant and benign thyroid patients were compared.

This clone was counted many times. The germline CDR1 and CDR2 sequences are SNHLY and FYNNEI. V trimming: 6 bases; J trimming: 2 bases; junction bases outside the gene matches: 6. This CDR3 has 15 residues. All patients reached thyroid surgery having received no treatment beforehand. TCRdb re-clonotyped the PCR reads via MiXCR. Seen here are about 21,000 clones, about 16% observed once, and the top ten hold more than 9%. The receptor comes from a female donor with papillary thyroid cancer or a benign thyroid nodule (not recorded which). Some clones in this sample may be carry-over from other donors' samples. The sample comprised tumor tissue. The rearrangement joins TRBV2 to TRBJ2-3, with TRBD1 matching over 9 bases. The CDR3 here is CASRVGQGITDTQYF. The DNA for the CDR3 is TGTGCCAGCAGGGTTGGACAGGGGATCACAGATACGCAGTATTTT.